Listed below are T cell receptor beta chains from one sample, sequenced in a study of CD8 T cells in ankylosing spondylitis. TCRdb re-called the 5' RACE reads through MiXCR, storing one row per CDR3 protein. In the table there are about 250,000 distinct CDR3 sequences, more than 20% of which are singletons. Sequencing was done on a sample of blood, either unsorted or a sorted T cell fraction (not recorded which). These receptors came from a male donor with ankylosing spondylitis or in good health (not recorded which). Both conserved end residues are part of each CDR3. Each record gives: CDR3 protein, CDR3 DNA, V gene, J gene, clone size, D gene. A D gene is named only where the DNA matches it firmly. Clone size, where shown, is once, few, many, or a class for clones that have expanded.

CAISESTDTQYF	TGTGCCATCAGTGAGTCTACAGATACGCAGTATTTT	TRBV10-3	TRBJ2-3	once	NA
CSARLWGSYNEQFF	TGCAGTGCTAGACTGTGGGGCTCCTACAATGAGCAGTTCTTC	TRBV20-1	TRBJ2-1	many	NA
CASRPIKGGYNEQFF	TGTGCCAGCAGGCCCATCAAAGGGGGGTACAATGAGCAGTTCTTC	TRBV5-4	TRBJ2-1	many	NA
CASLNSGTGHNQPQHF	TGTGCCAGCCTGAACTCCGGGACAGGACACAATCAGCCCCAGCATTTT	TRBV12-3/TRBV12-4	TRBJ1-5	many	TRBD1
CASSTSGAGSRPYEQYF	TGTGCCAGCAGTACCAGTGGGGCAGGGAGTAGACCCTACGAGCAGTACTTC	TRBV6-1	TRBJ2-7	few	NA
CAISGRTADNSPLHF	TGTGCCATCAGTGGACGGACAGCCGATAATTCACCCCTCCACTTT	TRBV10-3	TRBJ1-6	many	NA
CAIGTGEETQYF	TGTGCCATCGGGACAGGGGAAGAGACCCAGTACTTC	TRBV10-3	TRBJ2-5	NA	TRBD1
CASGKAGGDTEAFF	TGCGCCAGCGGAAAGGCAGGGGGAGACACTGAAGCTTTCTTT	TRBV5-1	TRBJ1-1	once	TRBD1
CSALDGPDEQYF	TGCAGTGCTCTAGACGGGCCGGACGAGCAGTACTTC	TRBV20-1	TRBJ2-7	many	NA
CASSNRGDTDTQYF	TGTGCCAGCAGTAACAGGGGTGACACAGATACGCAGTATTTT	TRBV12-3/TRBV12-4	TRBJ2-3	many	TRBD1
CASRVFGSRNEKLFF	TGTGCCAGCAGGGTCTTTGGGAGTAGGAATGAAAAACTGTTTTTT	TRBV12-3/TRBV12-4	TRBJ1-4	few	NA
CSARDRLRGPQETQYF	TGCAGTGCTAGAGATCGATTACGGGGGCCCCAAGAGACCCAGTACTTC	TRBV20-1	TRBJ2-5	many	NA
CSATGFRRGPTDTQYF	TGCAGTGCAACCGGGTTCAGGCGGGGGCCCACAGATACGCAGTATTTT	TRBV20-1	TRBJ2-3	NA	NA
CASSESLLGGETQYF	TGCGCCAGCAGTGAGTCTTTGTTAGGTGGCGAGACCCAGTACTTC	TRBV10-1	TRBJ2-5	few	NA
CSVELQGSDPGELFF	TGCAGCGTTGAACTTCAGGGGAGTGACCCCGGGGAGCTGTTTTTT	TRBV29-1	TRBJ2-2	few	NA
CSVVIGGKTQYF	TGCAGCGTCGTAATAGGGGGAAAGACCCAGTACTTC	TRBV29-1	TRBJ2-5	NA	NA
CSAGGRNSPLHF	TGCAGTGCTGGGGGGCGAAATTCACCCCTCCACTTT	TRBV20-1	TRBJ1-6	NA	NA
CASSDNRKGNTGELFF	TGTGCCAGCAGTGACAACCGGAAGGGAAACACCGGGGAGCTGTTTTTT	TRBV25-1	TRBJ2-2	many	NA
CSAHRWGGGSDEQFF	TGCAGTGCTCACCGGTGGGGCGGGGGCTCCGACGAGCAGTTCTTC	TRBV20-1	TRBJ2-1	few	NA
CASSVGRGYNEQFF	TGTGCCAGCAGTGTCGGACGAGGGTACAATGAGCAGTTCTTC	TRBV12-3/TRBV12-4	TRBJ2-1	many	NA
CASSGQGASDTQYF	TGCGCCAGCAGTGGGCAGGGGGCCTCGGATACGCAGTATTTT	TRBV10-2	TRBJ2-3	NA	TRBD1
CASSRWTASSYIEQFF	TGTGCCAGCAGTCGATGGACGGCCAGCTCCTACATTGAGCAGTTCTTC	TRBV9	TRBJ2-1	NA	NA
CASSYPIPQTGEETQYF	TGTGCCAGCAGTTACCCCATACCTCAGACAGGGGAAGAGACCCAGTACTTC	TRBV6-2/TRBV6-3	TRBJ2-5	NA	TRBD1
CASSFSAGSPLHF	TGTGCCAGCAGTTTTTCGGCAGGGTCACCCCTCCACTTT	TRBV12-3/TRBV12-4	TRBJ1-6	many	NA
CASSSGTYTGELFF	TGCGCCAGCAGCTCTGGGACCTACACCGGGGAGCTGTTTTTT	TRBV5-1	TRBJ2-2	many	NA
CSGAGQGRSTEAFF	TGCAGCGGCGCGGGACAGGGGAGGAGCACTGAAGCTTTCTTT	TRBV29-1	TRBJ1-1	many	TRBD1
CASSFGAGEVKDEQFF	TGTGCCAGCAGCTTCGGAGCGGGGGAGGTGAAAGATGAGCAGTTCTTC	TRBV5-5	TRBJ2-1	few	TRBD2
CSVVRRMNTEAFF	TGCAGCGTTGTTCGGCGCATGAACACTGAAGCTTTCTTT	TRBV29-1	TRBJ1-1	many	NA
CAISESPGGDGYTF	TGTGCCATCAGTGAGTCCCCAGGGGGTGATGGCTACACCTTC	TRBV10-3	TRBJ1-2	many	TRBD1
CASSLFRGPSSGELFF	TGTGCCAGCAGCTTATTCAGGGGACCTTCTTCCGGGGAGCTGTTTTTT	TRBV11-2	TRBJ2-2	many	NA
CASSHLGDLVNEQFF	TGTGCCAGCTCACATCTCGGGGACCTAGTCAATGAGCAGTTCTTC	TRBV18	TRBJ2-1	many	NA